This T cell receptor beta chain came from a study of T cell responses to AZD1222 COVID-19 vaccine. V lost 2 bases and J 6 bases, leaving 13 bases between the germline ends. The CDR3 is 14 residues long. Germline V gene data show CDR1 as MDHEN and CDR2 as SYDVKM. Only in-frame clones appear in the TCRdb table, and some are missing; sequencing was by immunoSEQ multiplex PCR. The sample has 130,000 or so clones; roughly 88% are singletons. The chain is built from TRBV28 and TRBJ1-1; D gene uncertain. This material consisted of peripheral blood, taken 28 days after the second AZD1222 dose. This receptor was obtained from an adult who received the AZD1222 COVID-19 vaccine. CDR3 residues: CASSLITPRAEAFF. The CDR3, as DNA: TGTGCCAGCAGTTTAATCACCCCGAGGGCTGAAGCTTTCTTT.